This T cell receptor beta chain was observed in a study of blood T cell repertoires in COVID-19. This clone was recorded once. Generated by immunoSEQ multiplex PCR, the TCRdb table keeps only in-frame clones and is missing some. The sample has around 86,000 clones; under 85% are singletons. The germline V gene encodes CDR1 LGHNA and CDR2 YSLEER. The CDR3 length is 19 residues. The ends lost 1 base at V and 6 bases at J; junction bases unmatched: 12. V is TRBV4-3 and J is TRBJ2-1, with 13 bases fitting TRBD2. This sequence originates from a human donor in a cohort sampled during active COVID-19. The specimen was peripheral blood. The CDR3 protein is CASSQAHPGLAGIFNEQFF. The CDR3 DNA is TGCGCCAGCAGCCAAGCTCACCCGGGACTAGCGGGAATCTTCAATGAGCAGTTCTTC.